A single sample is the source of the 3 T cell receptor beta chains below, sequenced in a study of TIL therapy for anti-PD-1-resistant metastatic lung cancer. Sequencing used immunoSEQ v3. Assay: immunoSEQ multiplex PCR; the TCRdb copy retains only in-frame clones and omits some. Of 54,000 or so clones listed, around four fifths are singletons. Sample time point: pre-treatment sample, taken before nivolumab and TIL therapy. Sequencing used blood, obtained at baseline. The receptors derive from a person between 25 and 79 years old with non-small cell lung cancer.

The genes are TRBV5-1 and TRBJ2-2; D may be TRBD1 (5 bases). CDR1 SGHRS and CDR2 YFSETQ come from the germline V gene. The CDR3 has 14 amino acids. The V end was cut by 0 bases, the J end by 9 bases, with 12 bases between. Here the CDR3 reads CASSLEVRERELFF. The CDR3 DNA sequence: TGCGCCAGCAGCTTGGAGGTCAGGGAAAGGGAGCTGTTTTTT.

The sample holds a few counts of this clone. The CDR3 bases are TGCGCCAGCAGCCAAGACAGTGCAACTAATGAAAAACTGTTTTTT. Translated, it gives CASSQDSATNEKLFF. The chain is built from TRBV4-3 and TRBJ1-4; D uncertain. Germline V gives CDR1 LGHNA, CDR2 YSLEER. V was cut by 0 bases and J by 0 bases, with 5 bases left in between. This CDR3 spans 15 amino acids.

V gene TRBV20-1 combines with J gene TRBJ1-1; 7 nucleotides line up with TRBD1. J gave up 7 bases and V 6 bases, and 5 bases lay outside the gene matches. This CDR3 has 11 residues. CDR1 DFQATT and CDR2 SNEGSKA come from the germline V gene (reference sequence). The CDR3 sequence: CSARTGYEAFF. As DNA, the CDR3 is TGCAGTGCGCGGACAGGATATGAAGCTTTCTTT.